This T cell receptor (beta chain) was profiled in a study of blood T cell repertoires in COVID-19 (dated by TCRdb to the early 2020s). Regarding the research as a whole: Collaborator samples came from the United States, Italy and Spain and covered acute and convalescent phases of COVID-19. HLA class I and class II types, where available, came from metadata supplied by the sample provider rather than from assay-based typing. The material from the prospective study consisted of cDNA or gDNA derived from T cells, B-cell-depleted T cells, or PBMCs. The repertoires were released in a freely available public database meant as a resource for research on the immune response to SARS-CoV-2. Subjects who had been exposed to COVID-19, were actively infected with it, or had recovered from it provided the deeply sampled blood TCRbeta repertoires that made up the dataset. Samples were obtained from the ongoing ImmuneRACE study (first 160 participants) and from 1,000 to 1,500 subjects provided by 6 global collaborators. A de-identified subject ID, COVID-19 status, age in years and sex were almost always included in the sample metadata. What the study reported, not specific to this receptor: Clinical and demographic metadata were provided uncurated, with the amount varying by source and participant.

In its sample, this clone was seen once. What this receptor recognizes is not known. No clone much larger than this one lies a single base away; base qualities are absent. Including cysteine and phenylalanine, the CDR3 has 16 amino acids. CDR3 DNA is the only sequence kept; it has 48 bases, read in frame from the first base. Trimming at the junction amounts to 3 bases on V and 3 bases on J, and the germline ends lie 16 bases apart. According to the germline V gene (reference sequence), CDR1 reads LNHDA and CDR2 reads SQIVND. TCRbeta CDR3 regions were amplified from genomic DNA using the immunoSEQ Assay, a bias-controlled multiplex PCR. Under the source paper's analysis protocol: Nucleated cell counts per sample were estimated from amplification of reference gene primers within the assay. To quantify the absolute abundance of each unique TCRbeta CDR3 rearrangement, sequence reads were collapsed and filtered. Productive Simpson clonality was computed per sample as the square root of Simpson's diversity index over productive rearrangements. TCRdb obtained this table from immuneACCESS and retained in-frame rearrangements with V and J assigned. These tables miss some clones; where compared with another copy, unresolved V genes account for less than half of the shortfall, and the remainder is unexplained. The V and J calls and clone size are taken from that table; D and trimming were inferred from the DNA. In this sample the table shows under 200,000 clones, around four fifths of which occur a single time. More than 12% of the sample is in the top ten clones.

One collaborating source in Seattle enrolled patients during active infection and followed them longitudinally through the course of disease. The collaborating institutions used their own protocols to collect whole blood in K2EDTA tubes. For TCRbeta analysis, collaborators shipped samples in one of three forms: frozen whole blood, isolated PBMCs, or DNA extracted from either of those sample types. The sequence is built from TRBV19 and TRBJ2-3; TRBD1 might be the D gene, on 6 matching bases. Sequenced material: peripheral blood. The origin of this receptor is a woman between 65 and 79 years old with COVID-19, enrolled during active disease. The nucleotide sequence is TGTGCCAGTAGTATGGAGGTCGTGGGGGCTACAGATACGCAGTATTTT. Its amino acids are CASSMEVVGATDTQYF.